Each of the 22 T cell receptor beta chains below was sequenced from the same sample in a study of CD8+CD57+ T cells in acquired aplastic anemia. Patients selected for sequencing had displayed CD8+CD57+ cell expansion by flow cytometry. The template for TCR beta VDJ and CDR3 sequence profiling was genomic DNA. TCRdb re-analysed the reads in MiXCR, keeping a single row per CDR3 protein. The sample shows approximately 220,000 distinct CDR3 sequences, about half of them seen only once. What was sequenced was sorted CD4+, CD8+, or CD8+CD57+ T cells (not recorded which) from PBMCs. These receptors were collected from a human donor with aplastic anemia.

The chain has TRBV7-2 and TRBJ2-2; D gene uncertain. Germline CDR1 reads SGHTA; CDR2 reads FQGNSA. The V gene lost 1 base and the J gene lost 11 bases, with 8 bases spanning the gap. This CDR3 has 12 residues. The CDR3 DNA follows: TGTGCCAGCAGCTTAGACGGAAATGAGCTGTTTTTT. Translated, it gives CASSLDGNELFF.

The V and J genes are TRBV10-3 and TRBJ1-2, with 9 bases that match TRBD1. Germline lookup yields CDR1 ENHRY and CDR2 SYGVKD. This CDR3 has 12 residues. The V segment lost 6 bases and the J segment 12 bases; nucleotides outside the gene matches: 8. CDR3 bases: TGTGCCATCAGCCGGGACAGGGAGTTTGACACCTTC. This sequence encodes CAISRDREFDTF.

The V and J genes are TRBV24-1 and TRBJ1-2; TRBD1 agrees at 8 bases. The CDR3 runs to 16 residues. The J segment lost 3 bases and the V segment lost 3 bases, leaving 8 bases of the junction unmatched. Germline V gene lookup returns CDR1 KGHDR and CDR2 SFDVKD. The CDR3: CATSDPTGQGHYGYTF. The CDR3 nucleotides read TGTGCCACCAGTGATCCAACAGGACAGGGACACTATGGCTACACCTTC.

The rearrangement links TRBV15 to TRBJ2-2, with 7 bases lining up with TRBD2. The junction had 2 bases not matched to a gene; V was cut back by 5 bases and J by 5 bases. Germline CDR1 reads LNHNV; CDR2 reads YYDKDF (reference sequence). The length of the CDR3 is 13 residues. The CDR3 protein is CATSGGGTGELFF. The CDR3 nucleotides are TGTGCCACCAGCGGGGGGGGTACCGGGGAGCTGTTTTTT.

The rearrangement joins TRBV6-6 to TRBJ2-7, with a weak D call TRBD1 (6 bases). Trimming removed 4 bases from V and 7 bases from J, with 14 bases in between. This CDR3 has 13 residues. Germline CDR1 and CDR2: MNHNY and SVGAGI (reference sequence). This CDR3 reads CASSLYRVGEQYF. The CDR3 nucleotides read TGTGCCAGCAGTTTATACAGGGTAGGGGAGCAGTACTTC.

This sequence joins TRBV5-1 and TRBJ2-7, with 7 bases matching TRBD1. The length of the CDR3 is 14 residues. The V segment lost 3 bases and the J segment 5 bases; nucleotides outside the gene matches: 8. Germline CDR1 reads SGHRS; CDR2 reads YFSETQ. In nucleotides, the CDR3 is TGCGCCAGCAGCTACGAGACAGGGTCCCACGAGCAGTACGTC. Protein: CASSYETGSHEQYV.

The chain couples TRBV20-1 to TRBJ2-3; tentative D call: TRBD2 (6 bases). Germline-derived CDR1 and CDR2 are DFQATT and SNEGSKA (reference sequence). The CDR3 covers 16 residues. V was clipped by 1 base and J by 2 bases, with 16 bases between them. CDR3 region: CSARVSPAGNTDTQYF. DNA for the CDR3: TGCAGTGCTAGAGTCTCCCCGGCGGGGAACACAGATACGCAGTATTTT.

As for this clonotype: A much larger clone differs by one base, so this may be a read error. The chain couples TRBV5-1 to TRBJ1-4; D is undetermined. The CDR3 has 14 residues. The V gene's germline CDR1 is SGHRS and CDR2 YFSETQ. This CDR3 reads CASSFGSEGEKLVF. DNA of the CDR3: TGCGCCAGCAGCTTTGGGTCGGAGGGCGAAAAACTGGTTTTT.

The gene calls are TRBV7-2 and TRBJ1-2, with D uncertain. CDR1 is SGHTA, CDR2 FQGNSA, per germline. This CDR3 has 15 residues. Trimming shortened V by 5 bases and J by 2 bases, and 15 bases separated the two germline ends. The CDR3 bases are TGTGCCAGCAGCGGAATGACGGCTCTAAACTATGGCTACACCTTC. This translates into CASSGMTALNYGYTF.

The chain carries TRBV24-1 and TRBJ1-2; 8 nucleotides match TRBD1. CDR1 is KGHDR and CDR2 is SFDVKD in the germline V gene. CDR3 length equals 15 residues. Trimming took 4 bases from V and 6 from J; bases not matched to a gene: 9. CDR3 sequence: CATSDPDRGVHGYTF. CDR3 bases: TGTGCCACCAGTGACCCCGACAGGGGAGTCCATGGCTACACCTTC.

A remark on this clonotype: Possible read error: a much larger clone is one base away. The chain uses TRBV6-5 and TRBJ1-1; tentative D call: TRBD1 (6 bases). There are 15 residues in the CDR3. From germline, CDR1 is MNHEY and CDR2 SVGAGI. CDR3 residues: CASSYSRDMNAEAFF. Written as DNA, the CDR3 is TGTGCCAGCAGTTACTCGAGGGACATGAACGCTGAAGCTTTCTTT.

The gene calls are TRBV7-9 and TRBJ1-1; possibly TRBD1 for D (5 bases). The CDR3 has 14 residues. V shed 6 bases and J shed 2 bases, with 13 bases lying between them. Germline V CDR1 and CDR2: SEHNR, FQNEAQ (reference sequence). CDR3 sequence reads: CASSSIGQNTEAFF. The DNA of the CDR3 is TGTGCCAGCAGTTCCATCGGACAAAACACTGAAGCTTTCTTT.

Worth noting for this clonotype: A much larger clone lies a single base off, so this may be a read error. This chain links TRBV5-1 with TRBJ2-5, with D possibly matching TRBD1 (6 bases). Germline V gene sequence: CDR1 SGHRS, CDR2 YFSETQ. This CDR3 is 15 amino acids long. CDR3 protein: CASSLLGTPKETQCF. CDR3 bases: TGCGCCAGCAGCTTATTGGGGACACCTAAAGAGACCCAGTGCTTC.

This chain uses TRBV7-8 with TRBJ1-6; no clear D. Germline values: CDR1 SGHVS, CDR2 FQNEAQ. CDR3 length equals 13 residues. V was trimmed by 1 base and J by 10 bases, leaving 8 bases between them. CDR3 in amino acids: CASSLGVGSPLHF. The CDR3 coding sequence is TGTGCCAGCAGCTTAGGGGTTGGCTCACCCCTCCACTTT.

A word on this clonotype: Mismatch with germline at one junction end may stem from a read error. V is TRBV25-1 and J is TRBJ1-1, with D unresolved. CDR3 length: 12 amino acids. CDR1 MGHDK and CDR2 SYGVNS come from the germline V gene. CDR3 nucleotide sequence: TGTGCCGGCAGTGCATCGGACTTCGGAGCTTTCTTT. The encoded protein is CAGSASDFGAFF.

This clonotype was seen repeatedly, ten times or more. The V gene is TRBV20-1, the J gene TRBJ1-4; D possibly corresponds to TRBD1 (6 bases). This CDR3 region has 15 residues. Germline V gives CDR1 DFQATT, CDR2 SNEGSKA (reference sequence). Trimming pared 0 bases from V and 4 bases from J, leaving 12 bases between. This CDR3 is CSARDRGTINEKLFF. The CDR3 DNA sequence: TGCAGTGCTAGAGATAGGGGGACTATTAATGAAAAACTGTTTTTT.

The chain couples TRBV30 to TRBJ2-6, with a possible D match to TRBD2 (6 bases). This CDR3 is 15 amino acids long. The germline V and J ends were trimmed by 5 bases and 1 base, with 12 bases remaining between them. Germline CDR1 is GTSNPN and CDR2 is SVGIG (reference sequence). CDR3 region: CAWAVGGSGANVLTF. DNA of the CDR3: TGTGCCTGGGCTGTCGGAGGGTCTGGGGCCAACGTCCTGACTTTC.

CDR3 region: CASSLEGLGEQYF. Written as DNA, the CDR3 is TGTGCCAGCAGCTTAGAAGGTTTAGGGGAGCAGTACTTC. The chain carries TRBV7-9 and TRBJ2-7; D gene unclear. Germline CDR1 SEHNR, CDR2 FQNEAQ (reference sequence). Trimming removed 1 base at V and 7 bases at J, with 11 bases between. The length of the CDR3 is 13 residues.

This clonotype appeared many times. V usage is TRBV15 and J usage is TRBJ1-3, with D tentatively TRBD1 (5 bases). V was pared by 1 base and J by 4 bases, with 11 bases between. Germline CDR1 is LNHNV and CDR2 is YYDKDF (reference sequence). The CDR3 is made up of 15 amino acids. The CDR3 nucleotides are TGTGCCACCAGCAGAGCAGACAGCGCAGGAAACACCATATATTTT. It codes for CATSRADSAGNTIYF. Using reference TRBV15 and TRBJ1-3 for the parts outside the CDR3, the full variable domain is DAMVIQNPRYQVTQFGKPVTLSCSQTLNHNVMYWYQQKSSQAPKLLFHYYDKDFNNEADTPDNFQSRRPNTSFCFLDIRSPGLGDTAMYLCATSRADSAGNTIYFGEGSWLTVV.

At least ten counts were recorded for this clonotype. The V and J genes are TRBV7-3 and TRBJ2-1; the D gene could be TRBD1 or TRBD2 (5 bases each). The CDR3 is 15 residues long. CDR1 and CDR2 (germline): SGHTA, FQGTGA. V was shortened by 5 bases and J by 8 bases, with 19 bases between the two germline ends. Here the CDR3 reads CASSRDHGARDEQFF. CDR3 DNA: TGTGCCAGCAGCCGGGACCATGGGGCGCGGGATGAGCAGTTCTTC.

This clonotype was detected a few times. A clone one base away is much larger, so this may be a read error. Likely a read error: the CDR3 ends without its conserved phenylalanine or tryptophan. The genes are TRBV9 and TRBJ2-2; tentative D call: TRBD2 (6 bases). V gave up 3 bases and J gave up 4 bases, with 10 bases separating them. The CDR3 has 14 residues. CDR1 is SGDLS, CDR2 YYNGEE, per germline. The DNA for the CDR3 is TGTGCCAGCAGCGCCAAGGGAGGCACCGGGGAGCTGTTTTCT. Protein sequence: CASSAKGGTGELFS.

The chain recombines TRBV5-1 with TRBJ1-1, with D unclear. V lost 5 bases and J lost 6, with 8 bases in between. This CDR3 is 11 amino acids long. Germline V gene lookup returns CDR1 SGHRS and CDR2 YFSETQ. The CDR3 region is CASRGEAEAFF. The DNA of the CDR3 is TGCGCCAGCAGGGGTGAGGCTGAAGCTTTCTTT.